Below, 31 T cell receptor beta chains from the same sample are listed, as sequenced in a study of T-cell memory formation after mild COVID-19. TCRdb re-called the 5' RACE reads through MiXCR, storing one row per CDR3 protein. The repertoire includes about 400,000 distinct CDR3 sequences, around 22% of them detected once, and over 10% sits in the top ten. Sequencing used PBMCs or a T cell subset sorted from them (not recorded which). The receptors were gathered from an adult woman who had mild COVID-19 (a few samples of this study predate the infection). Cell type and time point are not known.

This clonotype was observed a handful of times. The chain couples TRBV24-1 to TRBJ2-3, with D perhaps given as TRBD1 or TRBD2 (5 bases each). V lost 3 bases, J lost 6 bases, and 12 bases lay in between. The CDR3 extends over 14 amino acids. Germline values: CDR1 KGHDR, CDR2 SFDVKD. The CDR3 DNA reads TGTGCCACCAGTGATCGGAGGAAGGGGGATACGCAGTATTTT. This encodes CATSDRRKGDTQYF.

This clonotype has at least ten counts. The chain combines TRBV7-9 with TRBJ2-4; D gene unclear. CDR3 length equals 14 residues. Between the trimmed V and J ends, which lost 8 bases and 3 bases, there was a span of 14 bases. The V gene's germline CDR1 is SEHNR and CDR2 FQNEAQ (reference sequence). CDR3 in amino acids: CASGRDSSKNIQYF. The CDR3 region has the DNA TGTGCCAGCGGACGAGATTCGAGCAAAAACATTCAGTACTTC.

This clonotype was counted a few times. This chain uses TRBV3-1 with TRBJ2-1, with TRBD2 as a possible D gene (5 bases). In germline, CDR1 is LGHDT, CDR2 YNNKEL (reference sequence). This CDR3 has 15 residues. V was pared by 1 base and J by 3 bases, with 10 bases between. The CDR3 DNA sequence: TGTGCCAGCAGCCAAGCTGACGGACTCTACAATGAGCAGTTCTTC. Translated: CASSQADGLYNEQFF.

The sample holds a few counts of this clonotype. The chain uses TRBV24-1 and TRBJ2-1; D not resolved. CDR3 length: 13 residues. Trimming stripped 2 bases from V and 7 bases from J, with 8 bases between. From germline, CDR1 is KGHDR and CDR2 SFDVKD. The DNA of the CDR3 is TGTGCCACCAGTGATTCGACCAAAAATGAGCAGTTCTTC. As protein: CATSDSTKNEQFF.

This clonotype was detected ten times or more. CDR3 DNA: TGTGCCAGCAGCTCTAAACAGGGTTTTGGGGATGGCTACACCTTC. It yields the protein CASSSKQGFGDGYTF. V gene TRBV7-2 combines with J gene TRBJ1-2; D is perhaps TRBD1 (6 bases). CDR3 length equals 15 residues. The germline V and J ends were trimmed by 4 bases and 6 bases, with 18 bases remaining between them. CDR1 and CDR2 from the germline V gene are SGHTA and FQGNSA.

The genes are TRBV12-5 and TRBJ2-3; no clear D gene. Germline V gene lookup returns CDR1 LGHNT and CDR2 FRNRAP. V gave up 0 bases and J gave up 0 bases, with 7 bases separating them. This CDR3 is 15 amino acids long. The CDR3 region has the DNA TGTGCTAGTGGTTTGGTTTCAGCTAGCACAGATACGCAGTATTTT. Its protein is CASGLVSASTDTQYF.

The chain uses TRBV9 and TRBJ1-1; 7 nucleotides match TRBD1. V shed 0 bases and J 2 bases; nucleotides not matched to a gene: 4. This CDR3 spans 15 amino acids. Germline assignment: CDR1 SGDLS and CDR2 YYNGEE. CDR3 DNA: TGTGCCAGCAGCGTAGTGACAGGGATTAACACTGAAGCTTTCTTT. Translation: CASSVVTGINTEAFF.

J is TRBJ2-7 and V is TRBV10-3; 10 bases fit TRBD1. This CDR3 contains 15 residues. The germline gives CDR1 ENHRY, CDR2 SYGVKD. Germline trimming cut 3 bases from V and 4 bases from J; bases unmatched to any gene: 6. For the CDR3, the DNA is TGTGCCATCAGTGACCCGGGACAGGGGAAGTACGAGCAGTACTTC. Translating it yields CAISDPGQGKYEQYF.

In DNA form, the CDR3 reads TGCAGCGTTCAGAGGACAGGGATAGATCGCAATGAGCAGTTCTTC. Translation gives CSVQRTGIDRNEQFF. This chain connects TRBV29-1 to TRBJ2-1; TRBD1 agrees at 8 bases. Germline CDR1 SQVTM, CDR2 ANQGSEA. V lost 5 bases, J lost 6 bases, and 12 bases stayed unmatched. The CDR3 length is 15 residues.

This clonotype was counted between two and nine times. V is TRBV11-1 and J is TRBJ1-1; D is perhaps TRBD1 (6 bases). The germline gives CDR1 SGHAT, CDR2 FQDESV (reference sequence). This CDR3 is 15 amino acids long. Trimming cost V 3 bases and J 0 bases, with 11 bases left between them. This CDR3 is CASSFGGLMNTEAFF. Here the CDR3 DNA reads TGTGCCAGCAGCTTTGGGGGGCTCATGAACACTGAAGCTTTCTTT.

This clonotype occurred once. The CDR3 spells CASSLSRGLAGGNEQFF. CDR3 DNA sequence: TGTGCCAGCAGCTTATCCCGGGGACTAGCGGGAGGTAATGAGCAGTTCTTC. This rearrangement joins TRBV7-2 to TRBJ2-1, with TRBD2 matching over 15 bases. The J segment lost 7 bases and the V segment lost 2 bases, leaving 6 bases of the junction unmatched. The CDR3 length is 17 residues. Germline V gene sequence: CDR1 SGHTA, CDR2 FQGNSA.

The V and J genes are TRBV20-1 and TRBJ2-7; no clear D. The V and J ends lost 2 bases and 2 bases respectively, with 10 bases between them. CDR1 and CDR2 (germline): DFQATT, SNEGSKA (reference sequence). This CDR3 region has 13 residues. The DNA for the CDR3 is TGCAGTGCTAGATATGGGGTTGCCTACGAGCAGTACTTC. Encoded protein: CSARYGVAYEQYF.

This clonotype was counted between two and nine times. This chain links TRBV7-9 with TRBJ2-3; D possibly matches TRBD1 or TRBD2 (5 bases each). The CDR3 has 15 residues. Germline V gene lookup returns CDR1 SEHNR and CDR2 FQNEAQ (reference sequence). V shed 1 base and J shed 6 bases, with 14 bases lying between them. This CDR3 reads CASSLVQPGQDTQYF. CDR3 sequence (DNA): TGTGCCAGCAGCTTAGTACAGCCGGGGCAGGATACGCAGTATTTT.

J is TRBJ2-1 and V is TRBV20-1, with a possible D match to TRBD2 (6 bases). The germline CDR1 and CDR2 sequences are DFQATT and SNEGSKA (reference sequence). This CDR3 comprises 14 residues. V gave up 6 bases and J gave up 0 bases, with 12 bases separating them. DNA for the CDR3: TGCAGTGCACGGACTACAGGCTCCTACAATGAGCAGTTCTTC. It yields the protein CSARTTGSYNEQFF.

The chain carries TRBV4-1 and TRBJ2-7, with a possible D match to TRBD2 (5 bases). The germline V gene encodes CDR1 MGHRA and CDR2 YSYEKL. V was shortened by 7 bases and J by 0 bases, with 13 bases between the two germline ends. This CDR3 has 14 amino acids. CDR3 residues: CASTPRGDSYEQYF. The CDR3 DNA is TGCGCCAGCACTCCCCGGGGAGACTCCTACGAGCAGTACTTC.

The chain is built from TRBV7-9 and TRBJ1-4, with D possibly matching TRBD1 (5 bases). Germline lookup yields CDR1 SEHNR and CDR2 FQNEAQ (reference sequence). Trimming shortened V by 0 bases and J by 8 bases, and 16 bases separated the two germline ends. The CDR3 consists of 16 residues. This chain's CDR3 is CASSLAGTLTWEKLFF. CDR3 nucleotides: TGTGCCAGCAGCTTAGCCGGGACCCTGACCTGGGAAAAACTGTTTTTT. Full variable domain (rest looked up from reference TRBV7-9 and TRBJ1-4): DTGVSQNPRHKITKRGQNVTFRCDPISEHNRLYWYRQTLGQGPEFLTYFQNEAQLEKSRLLSDRFSAERPKGSFSTLEIQRTEQGDSAMYLCASSLAGTLTWEKLFFGSGTQLSVL.

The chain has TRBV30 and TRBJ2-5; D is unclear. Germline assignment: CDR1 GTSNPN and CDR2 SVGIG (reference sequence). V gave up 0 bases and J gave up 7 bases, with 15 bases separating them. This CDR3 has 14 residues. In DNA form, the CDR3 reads TGTGCCTGGAGTGTACTCGGTTCGAAGGGGACCCAGTACTTC. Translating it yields CAWSVLGSKGTQYF. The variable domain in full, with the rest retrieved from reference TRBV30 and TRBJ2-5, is SQTIHQWPATLVQPVGSPLSLECTVEGTSNPNLYWYRQAAGRGLQLLFYSVGIGQISSEVPQNLSASRPQDRQFILSSKKLLLSDSGFYLCAWSVLGSKGTQYFGPGTRLLVL.

The CDR3 reads CASSTRTGKPYEQYF. DNA for the CDR3: TGTGCCAGCAGTACCCGGACAGGGAAACCCTACGAGCAGTACTTC. The gene calls are TRBV6-2 or TRBV6-3 and TRBJ2-7; 8 positions match TRBD1. CDR1 and CDR2 from the germline V gene are MNHEY and SVGEGT. This CDR3 has 15 amino acids. Trimming removed 5 bases from V and 2 bases from J; junction bases left unmatched: 8.

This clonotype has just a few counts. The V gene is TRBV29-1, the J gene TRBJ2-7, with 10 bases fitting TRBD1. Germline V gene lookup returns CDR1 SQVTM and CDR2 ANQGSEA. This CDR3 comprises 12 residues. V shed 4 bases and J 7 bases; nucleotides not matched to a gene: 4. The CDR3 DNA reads TGCAGCGTTGGGGGACAGGGGCGAGAGCAGTACTTC. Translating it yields CSVGGQGREQYF.

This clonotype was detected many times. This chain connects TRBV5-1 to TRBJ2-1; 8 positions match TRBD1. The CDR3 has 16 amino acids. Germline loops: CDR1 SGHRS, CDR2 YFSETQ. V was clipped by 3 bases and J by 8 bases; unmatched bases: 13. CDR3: CASSSDTIGTGDEQFF. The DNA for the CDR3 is TGCGCCAGCAGCTCGGACACAATTGGGACAGGCGATGAGCAGTTCTTC. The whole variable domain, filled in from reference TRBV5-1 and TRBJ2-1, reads KAGVTQTPRYLIKTRGQQVTLSCSPISGHRSVSWYQQTPGQGLQFLFEYFSETQRNKGNFPGRFSGRQFSNSRSEMNVSTLELGDSALYLCASSSDTIGTGDEQFFGPGTRLTVL.

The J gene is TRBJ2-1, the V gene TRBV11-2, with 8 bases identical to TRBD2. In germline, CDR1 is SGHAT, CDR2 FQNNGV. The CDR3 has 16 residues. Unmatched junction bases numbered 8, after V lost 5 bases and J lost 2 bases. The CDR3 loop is CASSPPGLVPYNEQFF. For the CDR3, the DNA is TGTGCCAGCAGCCCCCCGGGACTAGTACCCTACAATGAGCAGTTCTTC.

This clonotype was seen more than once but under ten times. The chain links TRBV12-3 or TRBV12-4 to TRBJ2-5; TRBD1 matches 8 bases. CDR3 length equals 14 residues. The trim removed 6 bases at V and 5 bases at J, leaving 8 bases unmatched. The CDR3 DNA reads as TGTGCCAGCAGCCAGACAGGGGCGGGGGAGACCCAGTACTTC. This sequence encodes CASSQTGAGETQYF.

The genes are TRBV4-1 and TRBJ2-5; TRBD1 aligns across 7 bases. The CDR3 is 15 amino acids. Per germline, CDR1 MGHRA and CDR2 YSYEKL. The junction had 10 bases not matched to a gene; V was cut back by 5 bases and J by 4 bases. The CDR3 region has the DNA TGCGCCAGCAGCTCCCGGGACAGCGGAGGAGAGACCCAGTACTTC. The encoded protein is CASSSRDSGGETQYF.

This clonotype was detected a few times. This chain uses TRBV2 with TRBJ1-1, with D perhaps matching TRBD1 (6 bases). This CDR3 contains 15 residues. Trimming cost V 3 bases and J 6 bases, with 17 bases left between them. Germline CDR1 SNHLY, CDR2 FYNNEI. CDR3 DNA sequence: TGTGCCAGCAGTGACGGGCCAGGGGCTACGGCTGAAGCTTTCTTT. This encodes CASSDGPGATAEAFF.

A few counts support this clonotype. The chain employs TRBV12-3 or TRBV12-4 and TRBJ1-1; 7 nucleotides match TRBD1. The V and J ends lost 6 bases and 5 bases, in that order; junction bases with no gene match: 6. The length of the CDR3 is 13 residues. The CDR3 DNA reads TGTGCCAGCAGACAGGGGTGGGGTACTGAAGCTTTCTTT. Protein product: CASRQGWGTEAFF.

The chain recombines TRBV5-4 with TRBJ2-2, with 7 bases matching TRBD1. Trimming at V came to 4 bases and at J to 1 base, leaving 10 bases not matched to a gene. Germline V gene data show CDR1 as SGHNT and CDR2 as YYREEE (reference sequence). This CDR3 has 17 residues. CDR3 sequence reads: CASSDNPGQMNTGELFF. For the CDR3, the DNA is TGTGCCAGCAGCGATAATCCGGGACAGATGAACACCGGGGAGCTGTTTTTT.

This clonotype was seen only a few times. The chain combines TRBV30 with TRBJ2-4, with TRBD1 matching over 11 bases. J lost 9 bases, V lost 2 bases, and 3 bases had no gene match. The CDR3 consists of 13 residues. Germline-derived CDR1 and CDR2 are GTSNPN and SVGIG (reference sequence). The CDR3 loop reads CAWSTDRGPIQYF. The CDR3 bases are TGTGCCTGGAGTACGGACAGGGGGCCCATTCAGTACTTC.

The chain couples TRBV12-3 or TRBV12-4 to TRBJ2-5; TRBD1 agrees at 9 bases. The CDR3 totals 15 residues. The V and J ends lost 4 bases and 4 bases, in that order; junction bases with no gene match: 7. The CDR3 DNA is TGTGCCAGCAGTTCGACAGGGGGGGTTTTAGAGACCCAGTACTTC. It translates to CASSSTGGVLETQYF.

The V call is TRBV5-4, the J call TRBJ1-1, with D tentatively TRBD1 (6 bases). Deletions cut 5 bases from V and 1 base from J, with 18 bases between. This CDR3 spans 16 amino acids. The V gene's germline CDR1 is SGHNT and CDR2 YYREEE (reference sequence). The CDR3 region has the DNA TGTGCCAGCAGTGTCCTCCGGGACATATCGAACACTGAAGCTTTCTTT. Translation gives CASSVLRDISNTEAFF.

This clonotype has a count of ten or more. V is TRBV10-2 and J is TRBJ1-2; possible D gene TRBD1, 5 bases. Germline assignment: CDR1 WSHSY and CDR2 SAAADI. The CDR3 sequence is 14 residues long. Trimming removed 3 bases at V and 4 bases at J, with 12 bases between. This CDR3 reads CASSEKGIGYGYTF. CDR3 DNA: TGCGCCAGCAGTGAAAAGGGGATCGGCTATGGCTACACCTTC.

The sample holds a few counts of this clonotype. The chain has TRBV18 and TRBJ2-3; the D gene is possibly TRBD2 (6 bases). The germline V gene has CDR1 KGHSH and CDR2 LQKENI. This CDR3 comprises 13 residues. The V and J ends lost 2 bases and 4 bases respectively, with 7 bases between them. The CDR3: CASSPGGSDTQYF. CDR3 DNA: TGTGCCAGCTCACCAGGGGGGTCAGATACGCAGTATTTT.